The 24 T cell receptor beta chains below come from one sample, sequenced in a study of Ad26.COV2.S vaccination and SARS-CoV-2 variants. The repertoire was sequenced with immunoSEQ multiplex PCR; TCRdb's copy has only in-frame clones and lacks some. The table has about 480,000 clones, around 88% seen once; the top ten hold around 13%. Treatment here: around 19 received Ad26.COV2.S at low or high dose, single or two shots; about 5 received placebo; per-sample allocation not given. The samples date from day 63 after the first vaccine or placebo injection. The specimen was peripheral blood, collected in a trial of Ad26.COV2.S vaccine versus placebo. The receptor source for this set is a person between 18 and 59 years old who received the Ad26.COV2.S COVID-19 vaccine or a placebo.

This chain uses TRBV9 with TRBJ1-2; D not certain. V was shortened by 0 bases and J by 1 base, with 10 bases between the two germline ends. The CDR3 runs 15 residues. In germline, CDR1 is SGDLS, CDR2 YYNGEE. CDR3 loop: CASSVGPNDNYGYTF. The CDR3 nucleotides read TGTGCCAGCAGCGTAGGACCGAACGATAACTATGGCTACACCTTC. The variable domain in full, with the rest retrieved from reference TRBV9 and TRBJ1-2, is DSGVTQTPKHLITATGQRVTLRCSPRSGDLSVYWYQQSLDQGLQFLIQYYNGEERAKGNILERFSAQQFPDLHSELNLSSLELGDSALYFCASSVGPNDNYGYTFGSGTRLTVV.

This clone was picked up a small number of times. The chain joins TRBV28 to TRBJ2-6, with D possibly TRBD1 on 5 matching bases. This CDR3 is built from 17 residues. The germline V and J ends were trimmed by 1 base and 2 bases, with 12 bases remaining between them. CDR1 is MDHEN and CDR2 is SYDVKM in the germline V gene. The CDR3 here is CASSLFGRVAGANVLTF. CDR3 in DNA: TGTGCCAGCAGTTTATTTGGCAGGGTAGCTGGGGCCAACGTCCTGACTTTC. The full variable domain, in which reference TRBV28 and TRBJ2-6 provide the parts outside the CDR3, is DVKVTQSSRYLVKRTGEKVFLECVQDMDHENMFWYRQDPGLGLRLIYFSYDVKMKEKGDIPEGYSVSREKKERFSLILESASTNQTSMYLCASSLFGRVAGANVLTFGAGSRLTVL.

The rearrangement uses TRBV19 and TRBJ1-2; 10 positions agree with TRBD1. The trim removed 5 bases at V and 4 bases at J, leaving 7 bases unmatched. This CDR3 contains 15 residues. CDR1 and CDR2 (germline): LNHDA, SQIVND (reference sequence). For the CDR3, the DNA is TGTGCCAGTAGTGACCGGGACAGGGGAAGCTATGGCTACACCTTC. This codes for CASSDRDRGSYGYTF.

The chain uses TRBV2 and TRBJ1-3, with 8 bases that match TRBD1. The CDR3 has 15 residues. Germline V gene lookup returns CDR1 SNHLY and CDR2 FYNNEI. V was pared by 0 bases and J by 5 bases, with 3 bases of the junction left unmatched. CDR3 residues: CASSEADRGRNTIYF. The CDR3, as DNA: TGTGCCAGCAGTGAAGCAGACAGGGGAAGAAACACCATATATTTT.

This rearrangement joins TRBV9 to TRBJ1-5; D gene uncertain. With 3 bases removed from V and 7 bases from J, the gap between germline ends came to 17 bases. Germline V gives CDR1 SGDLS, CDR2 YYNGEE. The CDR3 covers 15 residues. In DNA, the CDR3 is TGTGCCAGCAGCGCCGAGGGAGGTCATGGACAGCCCCAGCATTTT. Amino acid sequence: CASSAEGGHGQPQHF.

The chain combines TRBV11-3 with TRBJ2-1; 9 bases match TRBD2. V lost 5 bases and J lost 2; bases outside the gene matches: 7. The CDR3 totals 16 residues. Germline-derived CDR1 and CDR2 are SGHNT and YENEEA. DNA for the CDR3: TGTGCCAGCAGCACGACTAGCGGAGGACCCTACAATGAGCAGTTCTTC. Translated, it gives CASSTTSGGPYNEQFF.

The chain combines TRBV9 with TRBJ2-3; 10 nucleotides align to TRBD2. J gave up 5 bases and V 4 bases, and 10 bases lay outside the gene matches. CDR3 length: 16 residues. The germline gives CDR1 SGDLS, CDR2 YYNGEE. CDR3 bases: TGTGCCAGCAGCCGTTTTAGAGTAGCGGGAGGAGATACGCAGTATTTT. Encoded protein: CASSRFRVAGGDTQYF.

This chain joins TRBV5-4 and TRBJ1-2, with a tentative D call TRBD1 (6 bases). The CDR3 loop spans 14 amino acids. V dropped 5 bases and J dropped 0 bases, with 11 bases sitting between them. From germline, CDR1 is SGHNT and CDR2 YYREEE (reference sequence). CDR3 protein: CASRWGAANYGYTF. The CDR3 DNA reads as TGTGCCAGCAGGTGGGGGGCAGCTAACTATGGCTACACCTTC.

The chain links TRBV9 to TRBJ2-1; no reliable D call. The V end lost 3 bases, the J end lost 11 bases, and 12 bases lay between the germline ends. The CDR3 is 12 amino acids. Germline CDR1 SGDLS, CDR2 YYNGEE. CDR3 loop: CASSGNNLQQFF. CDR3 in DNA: TGTGCCAGCAGCGGAAACAATTTGCAGCAGTTCTTC.

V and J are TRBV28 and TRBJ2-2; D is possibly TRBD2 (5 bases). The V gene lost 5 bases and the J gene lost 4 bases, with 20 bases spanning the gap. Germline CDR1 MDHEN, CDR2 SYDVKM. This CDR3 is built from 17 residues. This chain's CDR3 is CASSHPPAVGSTGELFF. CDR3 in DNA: TGTGCCAGCAGTCACCCCCCAGCGGTGGGCTCCACCGGGGAGCTGTTTTTT.

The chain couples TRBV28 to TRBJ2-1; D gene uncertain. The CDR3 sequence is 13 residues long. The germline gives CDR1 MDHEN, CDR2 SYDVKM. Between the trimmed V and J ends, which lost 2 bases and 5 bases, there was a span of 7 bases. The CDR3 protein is CASSLVLNNEQFF. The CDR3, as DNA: TGTGCCAGCAGTTTAGTTCTAAACAATGAGCAGTTCTTC.

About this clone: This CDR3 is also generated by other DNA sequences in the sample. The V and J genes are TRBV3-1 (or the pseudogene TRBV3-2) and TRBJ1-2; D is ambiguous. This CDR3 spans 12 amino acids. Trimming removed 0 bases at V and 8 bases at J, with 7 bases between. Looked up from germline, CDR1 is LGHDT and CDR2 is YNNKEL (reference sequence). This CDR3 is CASSQDSYGYTF. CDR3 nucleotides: TGTGCCAGCAGCCAAGACTCTTACGGCTACACCTTC.

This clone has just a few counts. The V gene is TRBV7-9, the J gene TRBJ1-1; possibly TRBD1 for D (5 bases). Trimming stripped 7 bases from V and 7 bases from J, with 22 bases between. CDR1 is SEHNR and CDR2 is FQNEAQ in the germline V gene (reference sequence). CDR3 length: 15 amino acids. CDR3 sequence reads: CASKASAGGGIEAFF. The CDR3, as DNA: TGTGCCAGCAAGGCCTCCGCGGGGGGAGGAATTGAAGCTTTCTTT.

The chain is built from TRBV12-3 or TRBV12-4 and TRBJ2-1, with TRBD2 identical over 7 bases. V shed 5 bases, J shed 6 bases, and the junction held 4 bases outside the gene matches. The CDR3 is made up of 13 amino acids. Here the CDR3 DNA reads TGTGCCAGCAGTCCCCGACTAGCCAATGAGCAGTTCTTC. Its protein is CASSPRLANEQFF.

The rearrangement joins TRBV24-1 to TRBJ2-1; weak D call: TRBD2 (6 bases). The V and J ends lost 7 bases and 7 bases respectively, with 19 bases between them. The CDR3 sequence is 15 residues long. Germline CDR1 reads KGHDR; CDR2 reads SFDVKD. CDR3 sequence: CATRPRDQGGNEQFF. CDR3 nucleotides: TGTGCCACCAGGCCCCGGGACCAAGGAGGGAATGAGCAGTTCTTC.

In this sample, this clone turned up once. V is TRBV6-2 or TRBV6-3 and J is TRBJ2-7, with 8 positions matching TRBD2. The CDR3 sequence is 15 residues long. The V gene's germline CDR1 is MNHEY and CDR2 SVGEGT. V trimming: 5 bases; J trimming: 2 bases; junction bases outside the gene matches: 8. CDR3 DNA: TGTGCCAGCAGTACTCGGGAGCGGGGGACCTACGAGCAGTACTTC. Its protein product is CASSTRERGTYEQYF.

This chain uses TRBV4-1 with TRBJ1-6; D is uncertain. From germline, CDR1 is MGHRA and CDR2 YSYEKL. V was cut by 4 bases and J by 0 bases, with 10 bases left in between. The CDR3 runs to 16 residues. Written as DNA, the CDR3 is TGCGCCAGCAGCCGCTCAGAGAGCTCCTATAATTCACCCCTCCACTTT. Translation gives CASSRSESSYNSPLHF.

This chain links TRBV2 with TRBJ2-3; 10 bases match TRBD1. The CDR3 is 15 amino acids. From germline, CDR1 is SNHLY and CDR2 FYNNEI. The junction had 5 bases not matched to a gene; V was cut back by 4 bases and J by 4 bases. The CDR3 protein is CASSVETGGADTQYF. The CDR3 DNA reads TGTGCCAGCAGTGTAGAGACAGGGGGCGCAGATACGCAGTATTTT.

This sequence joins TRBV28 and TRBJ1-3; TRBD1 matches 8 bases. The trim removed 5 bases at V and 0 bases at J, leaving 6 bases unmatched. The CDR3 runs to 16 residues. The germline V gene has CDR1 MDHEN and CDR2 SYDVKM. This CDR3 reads CASSPGQVFSGNTIYF. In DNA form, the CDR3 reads TGTGCCAGCAGTCCGGGACAGGTCTTCTCTGGAAACACCATATATTTT.

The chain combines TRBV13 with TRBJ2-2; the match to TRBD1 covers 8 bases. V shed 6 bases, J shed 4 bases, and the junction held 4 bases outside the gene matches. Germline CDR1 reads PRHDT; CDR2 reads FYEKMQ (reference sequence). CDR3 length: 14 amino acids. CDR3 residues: CASRPTGGTGELFF. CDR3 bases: TGTGCCAGCAGACCAACAGGGGGCACCGGGGAGCTGTTTTTT.

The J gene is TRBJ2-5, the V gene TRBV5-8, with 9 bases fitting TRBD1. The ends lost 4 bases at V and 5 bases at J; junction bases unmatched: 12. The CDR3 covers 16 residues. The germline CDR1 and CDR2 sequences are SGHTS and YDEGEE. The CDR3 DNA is TGTGCCAGCAGCGTTGGACAGGGGCGAAAGGGGGAGACCCAGTACTTC. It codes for CASSVGQGRKGETQYF.

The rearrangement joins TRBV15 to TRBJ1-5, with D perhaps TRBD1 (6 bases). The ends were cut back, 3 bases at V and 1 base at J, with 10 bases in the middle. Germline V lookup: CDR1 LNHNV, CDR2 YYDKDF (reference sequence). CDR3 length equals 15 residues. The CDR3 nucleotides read TGTGCCACCAGCAGGTTGAGGGGGAGCAATCAGCCCCAGCATTTT. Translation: CATSRLRGSNQPQHF.

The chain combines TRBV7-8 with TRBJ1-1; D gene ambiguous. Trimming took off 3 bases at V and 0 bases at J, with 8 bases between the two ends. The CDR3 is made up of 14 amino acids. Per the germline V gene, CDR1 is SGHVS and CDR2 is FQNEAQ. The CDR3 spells CASSLAGVNTEAFF. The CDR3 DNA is TGTGCCAGCAGCTTGGCAGGAGTGAACACTGAAGCTTTCTTT.

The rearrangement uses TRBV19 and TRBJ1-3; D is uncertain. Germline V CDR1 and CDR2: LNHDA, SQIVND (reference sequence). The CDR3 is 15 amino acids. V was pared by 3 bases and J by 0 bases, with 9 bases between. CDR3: CASSIYANSGNTIYF. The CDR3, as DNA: TGTGCCAGTAGTATCTACGCTAACTCTGGAAACACCATATATTTT.